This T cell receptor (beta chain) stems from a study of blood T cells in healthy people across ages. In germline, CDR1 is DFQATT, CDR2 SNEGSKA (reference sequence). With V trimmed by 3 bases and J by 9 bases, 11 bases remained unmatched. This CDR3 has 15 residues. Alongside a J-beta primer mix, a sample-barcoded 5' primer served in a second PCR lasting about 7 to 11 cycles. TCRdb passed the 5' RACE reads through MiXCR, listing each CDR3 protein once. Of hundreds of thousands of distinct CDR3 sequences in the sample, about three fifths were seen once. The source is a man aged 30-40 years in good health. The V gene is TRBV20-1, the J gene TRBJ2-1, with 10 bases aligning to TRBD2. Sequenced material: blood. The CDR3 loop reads CSARPSGRVITEQFF. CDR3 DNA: TGCAGTGCTAGGCCAAGCGGGAGGGTAATTACTGAGCAGTTCTTC.